This T cell receptor (beta chain) was captured by sequencing in a study of blood T cell repertoires in COVID-19. Study summary: Sources were T cells, B-cell-depleted T cells, or PBMCs; the material itself was cDNA or gDNA.

In the original processing: For nucleated cells, counts were estimated from reference gene primer amplification. The table came from immunoSEQ multiplex PCR; TCRdb's copy has only in-frame clones and leaves some out. V and J calls plus clone size are reproduced from that table; the DNA served to infer D and trimming. Among about 55,000 clones, about nine tenths were seen once, and the ten largest hold roughly 3.6%. Enrolled during active infection, Seattle patients were then followed longitudinally. Sequencing was performed on peripheral blood. The clonotype comes from a man aged 35 to 55 with COVID-19, enrolled during active disease.

The CDR3 loop reads CASSPPTGWSSPEQFF. The CDR3 DNA reads TGTGCCAGCTCACCACCGACGGGGTGGAGTTCGCCGGAGCAGTTCTTC. J is TRBJ2-1 and V is TRBV18; D possibly corresponds to TRBD2 (5 bases). The germline V gene has CDR1 KGHSH and CDR2 LQKENI. This CDR3 has 16 residues. V shed 0 bases and J shed 10 bases, with 19 bases lying between them.